The 13 T cell receptor beta chains below were found in one sample sequenced in a study of T cells after yellow fever vaccination. A single record per CDR3 protein comes from TCRdb applying MiXCR to the 5' RACE reads. This repertoire shows almost 600,000 distinct CDR3 sequences, roughly 13% found once; its top ten account for about an eighth. Material: PBMCs, obtained on the day of the yellow fever booster vaccination. These receptors were obtained from a man younger than 40 who received the YFV17D yellow fever vaccine.

This clonotype was seen only a few times. The chain employs TRBV12-3 or TRBV12-4 and TRBJ2-5, with D tentatively TRBD2 (6 bases). The CDR3 has 15 residues. V lost 5 bases and J 4 bases, leaving 17 bases between the germline ends. The CDR3 is CASSREPHGSETQYF. The DNA for the CDR3 is TGTGCCAGCAGTCGGGAGCCCCACGGGTCAGAGACCCAGTACTTC.

There are a few counts of this clonotype. The V and J genes are TRBV29-1 and TRBJ2-4; perhaps TRBD1 as D (5 bases). The CDR3 is 14 amino acids. CDR1 is SQVTM, CDR2 ANQGSEA, per germline. With 7 bases removed from V and 3 bases from J, the gap between germline ends came to 16 bases. CDR3 amino acids: CSAVEQDIKNIQYF. The CDR3 DNA reads TGCAGCGCTGTCGAACAGGATATCAAAAACATTCAGTACTTC.

This clonotype was recorded many times. This rearrangement joins TRBV9 to TRBJ2-3; 8 bases align to TRBD2. Germline V gene data show CDR1 as SGDLS and CDR2 as YYNGEE. V was pared by 4 bases and J by 4 bases, with 11 bases of the junction left unmatched. The CDR3 is 16 residues long. The DNA for the CDR3 is TGTGCCAGCAGCCCAGAGGGACTAGGAAGGGCAGATACGCAGTATTTT. It encodes CASSPEGLGRADTQYF. Based on the CDR3 plus reference TRBV9 and TRBJ2-3, the full variable domain is DSGVTQTPKHLITATGQRVTLRCSPRSGDLSVYWYQQSLDQGLQFLIQYYNGEERAKGNILERFSAQQFPDLHSELNLSSLELGDSALYFCASSPEGLGRADTQYFGPGTRLTVL.

This clonotype was found many times. The chain links TRBV7-2 to TRBJ2-6; D uncertain. V lost 2 bases and J lost 0, with 5 bases in between. The CDR3 sequence is 15 residues long. Germline values: CDR1 SGHTA, CDR2 FQGNSA. This CDR3 reads CASSLLYSGANVLTF. The DNA for the CDR3 is TGTGCCAGCAGCTTACTCTACTCTGGGGCCAACGTCCTGACTTTC.

The rearrangement uses TRBV30 and TRBJ2-5, with 9 bases matching TRBD1. The CDR3 spans 15 residues. Losses at the gene ends were 5 bases for V and 4 bases for J; bases not matched to a gene: 11. Germline CDR1 is GTSNPN and CDR2 is SVGIG (reference sequence). The CDR3 loop is CAWFKPGQGVETQYF. The CDR3 region has the DNA TGTGCCTGGTTTAAACCGGGACAGGGTGTAGAGACCCAGTACTTC.

This clonotype was seen a handful of times. The chain employs TRBV5-1 and TRBJ2-1; a possible D gene is TRBD2 (5 bases). In germline, CDR1 is SGHRS, CDR2 YFSETQ. This CDR3 is 12 amino acids long. V lost 4 bases and J lost 12, with 14 bases in between. The CDR3 region is CASSPNSLGQFF. CDR3 nucleotide sequence: TGCGCCAGCAGCCCCAACTCACTAGGGCAGTTCTTC.

This clonotype appeared many times. The V gene is TRBV10-2, the J gene TRBJ1-5; D unresolved. V was trimmed by 5 bases and J by 0 bases, leaving 8 bases between them. The CDR3 has 14 residues. Germline lookup yields CDR1 WSHSY and CDR2 SAAADI. The CDR3 DNA sequence: TGCGCCAGCAGTAGCTTTGATAGCAATCAGCCCCAGCATTTT. Translating it yields CASSSFDSNQPQHF.

The rearrangement joins TRBV2 to TRBJ1-5, with no clear D. The ends were cut back, 3 bases at V and 5 bases at J, with 8 bases in the middle. Germline CDR1 is SNHLY and CDR2 is FYNNEI. The CDR3 is made up of 13 amino acids. The CDR3 spells CASSDYEDQPQHF. CDR3 bases: TGTGCCAGCAGTGATTATGAGGATCAGCCCCAGCATTTT.

In this sample, this clonotype turned up once. In this CDR3 the conserved last residue, phenylalanine or tryptophan, is missing, so a read error is likely. This sequence joins TRBV11-3 and TRBJ2-7, with 9 bases matching TRBD1. Germline assignment: CDR1 SGHNT and CDR2 YENEEA. The CDR3 loop spans 15 amino acids. The J segment lost 2 bases and the V segment lost 3 bases, leaving 5 bases of the junction unmatched. The CDR3 spells CASSFPGQGTYEQYS. CDR3 nucleotides: TGTGCCAGCAGCTTCCCGGGACAGGGCACCTACGAGCAGTACTCC.

This chain uses TRBV3-1 with TRBJ2-3; D gene uncertain. CDR1 and CDR2 (germline): LGHDT, YNNKEL (reference sequence). The CDR3 covers 13 residues. V was cut by 1 base and J by 0 bases, with 2 bases left in between. The CDR3 nucleotides read TGTGCCAGCAGCCAAGTTAGCACAGATACGCAGTATTTT. Amino acids: CASSQVSTDTQYF.

The chain couples TRBV5-1 to TRBJ2-7; 9 bases line up with TRBD2. The CDR3 runs to 15 residues. With V trimmed by 5 bases and J by 3 bases, 9 bases remained unmatched. The germline V gene encodes CDR1 SGHRS and CDR2 YFSETQ. CDR3 DNA sequence: TGCGCCAGCAGACCGACTAGCGGCAGAATCTACGAGCAGTACTTC. Translation: CASRPTSGRIYEQYF.

The chain recombines TRBV11-2 with TRBJ2-1; D call uncertain. V lost 1 base and J lost 7, with 20 bases in between. Germline values: CDR1 SGHAT, CDR2 FQNNGV. The CDR3 is 17 residues long. CDR3 bases: TGTGCCAGCAGCTTAGGGGGTTTGGCCAGAGACGGGAATGAGCAGTTCTTC. It encodes CASSLGGLARDGNEQFF. Full variable domain (missing parts from reference TRBV11-2 and TRBJ2-1): EAGVAQSPRYKIIEKRQSVAFWCNPISGHATLYWYQQILGQGPKLLIQFQNNGVVDDSQLPKDRFSAERLKGVDSTLKIQPAKLEDSAVYLCASSLGGLARDGNEQFFGPGTRLTVL.

This sequence joins TRBV7-2 and TRBJ2-2; D unresolved. The CDR3 has 14 amino acids. Trimming took off 8 bases at V and 1 base at J, with 11 bases between the two ends. Germline values: CDR1 SGHTA, CDR2 FQGNSA. The DNA for the CDR3 is TGTGCCAGCTTAGCTACGCTGAACACCGGGGAGCTGTTTTTT. It encodes CASLATLNTGELFF.